Presented here are 27 T cell receptor beta chains from one specimen sequenced in a study of early T cells in non-severe SARS-CoV-2 infection. One entry per CDR3 protein, called by TCRdb with MiXCR from the 5' RACE reads. Found here are about 130,000 distinct CDR3 sequences, about 15% of them singletons; the top ten hold 20% to 25%. What was sequenced was whole blood. The receptors stem from an adult who was a healthcare worker with PCR-confirmed SARS-CoV-2 infection or an uninfected control (not recorded which).

The chain joins TRBV4-1 to TRBJ1-1; D remains ambiguous. The CDR3 contains 15 residues. Trimming removed 0 bases from V and 6 bases from J, with 14 bases in between. The V gene's germline CDR1 is MGHRA and CDR2 YSYEKL. CDR3 sequence (DNA): TGCGCCAGCAGCCAAGAACCACACCCGGCGGCTGAAGCTTTCTTT. Its translation: CASSQEPHPAAEAFF.

The genes are TRBV5-1 and TRBJ2-3; D might be TRBD2 (7 bases). The CDR3 spans 14 residues. Germline V CDR1 and CDR2: SGHRS, YFSETQ. V was pared by 4 bases and J by 14 bases, with 23 bases between. The CDR3 DNA sequence: TGCGCCAGCAGCGGTGGCGGGGGCACGAGTCGGGTGTATTTT. Its protein is CASSGGGGTSRVYF. Together with reference TRBV5-1 and TRBJ2-3, the CDR3 gives the full variable domain: KAGVTQTPRYLIKTRGQQVTLSCSPISGHRSVSWYQQTPGQGLQFLFEYFSETQRNKGNFPGRFSGRQFSNSRSEMNVSTLELGDSALYLCASSGGGGTSRVYFGPGTRLTVL.

There are a few counts of this clonotype. The rearrangement joins TRBV29-1 to TRBJ2-5; 8 bases agree with TRBD1. Losses at the gene ends were 7 bases for V and 4 bases for J; bases not matched to a gene: 11. The CDR3 sequence is 14 residues long. Per germline, CDR1 SQVTM and CDR2 ANQGSEA. In DNA, the CDR3 is TGCAGCGCACACGGAATGACAGGGGCAGAGACCCAGTACTTC. The encoded protein is CSAHGMTGAETQYF.

This clonotype appeared many times. The chain carries TRBV5-5 and TRBJ2-5, with TRBD1 identical over 8 bases. From germline, CDR1 is SGHKS and CDR2 YYEKEE (reference sequence). Losses at the gene ends were 2 bases for V and 3 bases for J; bases not matched to a gene: 9. There are 16 residues in the CDR3. The CDR3 nucleotides read TGTGCCAGCAGCTTTGGTGGGGACAGGAGAAAAGAGACCCAGTACTTC. Its translation is CASSFGGDRRKETQYF.

This clonotype was detected only a few times. The chain uses TRBV7-9 and TRBJ1-1, with D maybe TRBD1 (5 bases). This CDR3 is built from 14 residues. V was cut by 5 bases and J by 0 bases, with 10 bases left in between. In germline, CDR1 is SEHNR, CDR2 FQNEAQ (reference sequence). The CDR3 nucleotides read TGTGCCAGCAGCATAGGGGATTTGAACACTGAAGCTTTCTTT. Translating it yields CASSIGDLNTEAFF.

The chain links TRBV7-2 to TRBJ2-1; no firm D call. CDR1 SGHTA and CDR2 FQGNSA come from the germline V gene. Trimming cost V 6 bases and J 2 bases, with 14 bases left between them. The CDR3 loop spans 15 amino acids. The CDR3 here is CASSRSPPTYNEQFF. DNA for the CDR3: TGTGCCAGCAGTCGGTCCCCGCCAACCTACAATGAGCAGTTCTTC.

This clonotype has a handful of counts. This chain uses TRBV30 with TRBJ1-1; D is undetermined. This CDR3 is built from 15 residues. Trimming shortened V by 8 bases and J by 3 bases, and 22 bases separated the two germline ends. CDR1 and CDR2 from the germline V gene are GTSNPN and SVGIG (reference sequence). The CDR3 DNA follows: TGTGCCAAATCCCATCTCGGCCAGGCGTACACTGAAGCTTTCTTT. It encodes CAKSHLGQAYTEAFF. Variable domain in full (rest from reference TRBV30 and TRBJ1-1): SQTIHQWPATLVQPVGSPLSLECTVEGTSNPNLYWYRQAAGRGLQLLFYSVGIGQISSEVPQNLSASRPQDRQFILSSKKLLLSDSGFYLCAKSHLGQAYTEAFFGQGTRLTVV.

The genes are TRBV6-6 and TRBJ1-5, with TRBD1 as a possible D gene (5 bases). The CDR3 consists of 16 residues. Trimming stripped 2 bases from V and 6 bases from J, with 17 bases between. Germline V gene data show CDR1 as MNHNY and CDR2 as SVGAGI (reference sequence). The CDR3 loop reads CASSYLGPGIFQPQHF. Written as DNA, the CDR3 is TGTGCCAGCAGTTACCTGGGGCCAGGGATCTTTCAGCCCCAGCATTTT.

This clonotype was counted between two and nine times. The chain's CDR3 is CSAPGTGVKNIQYF. The CDR3 DNA sequence: TGCAGTGCTCCGGGTACAGGGGTGAAAAACATTCAGTACTTC. J is TRBJ2-4 and V is TRBV20-1; the match to TRBD1 covers 7 bases. Losses at the gene ends were 5 bases for V and 4 bases for J; bases not matched to a gene: 8. The CDR3 consists of 14 residues. Germline CDR1 is DFQATT and CDR2 is SNEGSKA (reference sequence).

The gene calls are TRBV11-3 and TRBJ2-5, with D perhaps matching TRBD1 or TRBD2 (6 bases each). The CDR3 runs to 12 residues. The germline V and J ends were trimmed by 5 bases and 7 bases, with 11 bases remaining between them. The germline V gene encodes CDR1 SGHNT and CDR2 YENEEA. The CDR3 region is CASSKQGGTQYF. The DNA for the CDR3 is TGTGCCAGCAGCAAACAGGGAGGGACCCAGTACTTC.

This chain connects TRBV12-3 or TRBV12-4 to TRBJ1-4, with D perhaps TRBD1 (6 bases). Trimming cost V 8 bases and J 5 bases, with 12 bases left between them. CDR3 length: 13 amino acids. CDR3 amino acids: CASSRDNNEKLFF. CDR3 DNA: TGTGCCAGCTCTCGGGACAACAATGAAAAACTGTTTTTT.

The genes are TRBV15 and TRBJ2-4; no reliable D call. The CDR3 is made up of 16 amino acids. V was cut by 1 base and J by 0 bases, with 10 bases left in between. Per germline, CDR1 LNHNV and CDR2 YYDKDF (reference sequence). DNA of the CDR3: TGTGCCACCAGCAGAGGGACCGCCCGAGCCAAAAACATTCAGTACTTC. Its translation: CATSRGTARAKNIQYF.

Here the CDR3 reads CSLGHGSTDTQYF. In DNA form, the CDR3 reads TGCAGCTTAGGGCACGGGAGCACAGATACGCAGTATTTT. This sequence joins TRBV20-1 and TRBJ2-3; D is undetermined. Germline values: CDR1 DFQATT, CDR2 SNEGSKA (reference sequence). This CDR3 is 13 amino acids long.

This clonotype was detected only a few times. The chain combines TRBV7-9 with TRBJ2-5, with 7 nucleotides matching TRBD2. This CDR3 comprises 14 residues. After removal of 6 bases from V and 7 bases from J, the junction contained 11 bases not matched to a gene. Germline V gives CDR1 SEHNR, CDR2 FQNEAQ (reference sequence). In DNA form, the CDR3 reads TGTGCCAGCAGTCCGGGACTATCTAGAGGGACCCAGTACTTC. Protein product: CASSPGLSRGTQYF.

V and J are TRBV7-3 and TRBJ2-1, with 7 bases identical to TRBD1. The CDR3 consists of 15 residues. After removal of 6 bases from V and 3 bases from J, the junction contained 8 bases not matched to a gene. Germline values: CDR1 SGHTA, CDR2 FQGTGA. The CDR3 DNA reads TGTGCCAGCAGTTTATGGACAGGAGGCTACAATGAGCAGTTCTTC. Translated, it gives CASSLWTGGYNEQFF.

This clonotype was seen only a few times. The genes are TRBV5-4 and TRBJ1-1; 9 bases match TRBD1. Germline V gene lookup returns CDR1 SGHNT and CDR2 YYREEE (reference sequence). This CDR3 region has 13 residues. V was clipped by 9 bases and J by 4 bases; unmatched bases: 7. The CDR3 loop reads CATLDRGGTEAFF. CDR3 nucleotide sequence: TGTGCCACTTTGGACAGGGGTGGCACTGAAGCTTTCTTT.

The rearrangement links TRBV12-3 or TRBV12-4 to TRBJ2-1, with TRBD2 as a possible D gene (5 bases). Trimming removed 4 bases at V and 7 bases at J, with 14 bases between. This CDR3 spans 14 amino acids. The CDR3 DNA reads as TGTGCCAGCAGTTCGGGATTTAATTCGAATGAGCAGTTCTTC. Protein: CASSSGFNSNEQFF.

This clonotype was seen a handful of times. The CDR3 reads CASSEGARTEAFF. CDR3 DNA sequence: TGTGCCAGCAGTGAGGGGGCGCGGACTGAAGCTTTCTTT. The chain uses TRBV2 and TRBJ1-1, with TRBD1 as a possible D gene (6 bases). CDR3 length: 13 residues. The germline V gene has CDR1 SNHLY and CDR2 FYNNEI. V shed 3 bases and J shed 5 bases, with 10 bases lying between them.

The rearrangement uses TRBV7-9 and TRBJ1-1; 8 positions match TRBD1. This CDR3 is built from 14 residues. From germline, CDR1 is SEHNR and CDR2 FQNEAQ (reference sequence). V dropped 3 bases and J dropped 4; count of bases not matched to a gene: 4. The CDR3: CASSFRGLGTEAFF. CDR3 in DNA: TGTGCCAGCAGCTTCAGGGGGCTCGGCACTGAAGCTTTCTTT.

The gene calls are TRBV12-3 or TRBV12-4 and TRBJ1-1, with 9 bases aligning to TRBD1. V was pared by 6 bases and J by 3 bases, with 8 bases of the junction left unmatched. This CDR3 region has 15 residues. DNA of the CDR3: TGTGCCAGCAGGCCGGGACAGGGACCCCACACTGAAGCTTTCTTT. This encodes CASRPGQGPHTEAFF.

In its sample, this clonotype was seen many times. V gene TRBV6-2 or TRBV6-3 combines with J gene TRBJ2-5; maybe TRBD1 (6 bases). Germline V lookup: CDR1 MNHEY, CDR2 SVGEGT. V shed 4 bases and J shed 0 bases, with 12 bases lying between them. CDR3 length equals 15 residues. As DNA, the CDR3 is TGTGCCAGCAGTTGGGGTCAGGGGAACCAAGAGACCCAGTACTTC. As protein: CASSWGQGNQETQYF.

This clonotype was counted only a few times. The chain combines TRBV10-2 with TRBJ2-1; TRBD2 aligns across 8 bases. This CDR3 is built from 18 residues. Germline V lookup: CDR1 WSHSY, CDR2 SAAADI. With 2 bases clipped from V and 7 bases from J, the junction kept 16 bases outside the gene matches. The CDR3 loop reads CASSETGYAGGIFNEQFF. CDR3 DNA sequence: TGCGCCAGCAGTGAGACGGGGTATGCGGGGGGAATATTTAATGAGCAGTTCTTC.

V is TRBV11-3 and J is TRBJ2-1; either TRBD1 or TRBD2 may supply D (5 bases each). In germline, CDR1 is SGHNT, CDR2 YENEEA. This CDR3 is built from 15 residues. Trimming took off 2 bases at V and 6 bases at J, with 14 bases between the two ends. For the CDR3, the DNA is TGTGCCAGCAGCTTAATGGGGGATGGGTCCAATGAGCAGTTCTTC. This sequence encodes CASSLMGDGSNEQFF.

The chain uses TRBV6-1 and TRBJ2-1; unclear D gene. The CDR3 contains 14 residues. V was clipped by 5 bases and J by 3 bases, with 11 bases between them. Germline CDR1 and CDR2: MNHNS and SASEGT. The CDR3 nucleotides are TGTGCCAGCAGTAACAGACGGAACTACAATGAGCAGTTCTTC. It codes for CASSNRRNYNEQFF.

This clonotype was found a few times. V gene TRBV2 combines with J gene TRBJ1-2; D is possibly TRBD1 (6 bases). Trimming removed 5 bases at V and 3 bases at J, with 13 bases between. CDR3 size: 14 residues. Germline CDR1 is SNHLY and CDR2 is FYNNEI. This CDR3 is CASSPSGVDYGYTF. The CDR3 bases are TGTGCCAGCAGTCCTTCAGGGGTGGACTATGGCTACACCTTC.

Only a few counts were recorded for this clonotype. The chain has TRBV20-1 and TRBJ2-7, with D unresolved. Germline V gives CDR1 DFQATT, CDR2 SNEGSKA (reference sequence). Trimming stripped 5 bases from V and 0 bases from J, with 11 bases between. The CDR3 is 13 amino acids. The CDR3 region is CSAQNPNSYEQYF. The CDR3 DNA is TGCAGTGCTCAGAACCCAAACTCCTACGAGCAGTACTTC.

This sequence joins TRBV5-5 and TRBJ2-6; D remains ambiguous. There are 15 residues in the CDR3. CDR1 and CDR2 from the germline V gene are SGHKS and YYEKEE (reference sequence). The V gene lost 0 bases and the J gene lost 0 bases, with 4 bases spanning the gap. Here the CDR3 reads CASSLDGSGANVLTF. Written as DNA, the CDR3 is TGTGCCAGCAGCTTGGACGGCTCTGGGGCCAACGTCCTGACTTTC.